The clone carrying this T cell receptor (beta chain) was recorded a few times. This CDR3 spans 15 amino acids. Trimming removed 0 bases at V and 7 bases at J, with 13 bases between. The germline CDR1 and CDR2 sequences are LNHDA and SQIVND (reference sequence). The sample comes from a study of OX40 agonist ivuxolimab in advanced cancers. Whole-study context: Treatment of patients was with ivuxolimab, an agonistic anti-OX40 (CD134) antibody. Checkpoint inhibitors had been given previously to around 38% of patients.

Generated by immunoSEQ multiplex PCR, the TCRdb table keeps only in-frame clones and is missing some. In the table there are roughly 49,000 clones, 81% of which are singletons. The chain is built from TRBV19 and TRBJ1-5, with D uncertain. Source: CD4+ or CD8+ T cells sorted from blood, taken in a trial of the OX40 agonist ivuxolimab. This TCR derives from an adult with an advanced solid tumor such as melanoma, head and neck, liver or kidney cancer. The CDR3 DNA follows: TGTGCCAGTAGTATAGATCGGCGGGGTAGACAGCCCCAGCATTTT. As protein: CASSIDRRGRQPQHF. Together with reference TRBV19 and TRBJ1-5, the CDR3 gives the full variable domain: DGGITQSPKYLFRKEGQNVTLSCEQNLNHDAMYWYRQDPGQGLRLIYYSQIVNDFQKGDIAEGYSVSREKKESFPLTVTSAQKNPTAFYLCASSIDRRGRQPQHFGDGTRLSIL.